These 18 T cell receptor beta chains were sequenced from one sample in a study of T cells expressing NK-cell markers. TCRdb re-called the 5' RACE reads, yielding one record per CDR3 amino acid sequence without DNA. The repertoire table contains about 550,000 distinct CDR3 sequences. The sample consisted of blood T cells: a sorted CD56 or NKG2C T cell subset, CD4+ or CD8+ T cells, or bulk PBMC T cells (not recorded which). The source is a man between 18 and 35 years old in good health.

The chain joins TRBV30 to TRBJ1-4; with no DNA, the TCRdb D assignment of TRBD1 cannot be verified. There are 15 residues in the CDR3. Germline assignment: CDR1 GTSNPN and CDR2 SVGIG (reference sequence). CDR3: CAWSPEQGVGEKLFF.

The V and J genes are TRBV20-1 and TRBJ2-1; the TRBD2 assignment by TCRdb is unverifiable without DNA. The germline V gene encodes CDR1 DFQATT and CDR2 SNEGSKA (reference sequence). There are 13 residues in the CDR3. CDR3 protein: CSAGGPAYNEQFF.

This sequence joins TRBV29-1 and TRBJ1-3; the TCRdb D gene call, TRBD1, has no DNA to confirm it. The CDR3 covers 13 residues. CDR1 is SQVTM, CDR2 ANQGSEA, per germline. CDR3 in amino acids: CSDLQGGGNTIYF.

This chain joins TRBV20-1 and TRBJ2-1. Per the germline V gene, CDR1 is DFQATT and CDR2 is SNEGSKA (reference sequence). This CDR3 contains 14 residues. CDR3: CSQTSGTPFNEQFF.

The chain carries TRBV15 and TRBJ2-1. CDR1 and CDR2 (germline): LNHNV, YYDKDF (reference sequence). This CDR3 spans 13 amino acids. The CDR3 sequence is CATSIWSENEQFF.

The J gene is TRBJ2-7, the V gene TRBV11-1. The length of the CDR3 is 13 residues. Germline V gives CDR1 SGHAT, CDR2 FQDESV (reference sequence). CDR3 protein: CASSSGRLNEQYF.

The chain recombines TRBV11-2 with TRBJ1-2. Per the germline V gene, CDR1 is SGHAT and CDR2 is FQNNGV. The CDR3 totals 15 residues. The CDR3 sequence: CASSLAPINEQGYTF.

This chain links TRBV29-1 with TRBJ2-2. Germline V CDR1 and CDR2: SQVTM, ANQGSEA. The CDR3 loop spans 12 amino acids. CDR3 sequence reads: CSAQGNTGELFF.

The chain uses TRBV5-5 and TRBJ2-7; TCRdb returns TRBD2, unconfirmable since there is no DNA. The V gene's germline CDR1 is SGHKS and CDR2 YYEKEE (reference sequence). This CDR3 region has 12 residues. The CDR3 is CASSEEGYEQYF.

The chain links TRBV21-1 to TRBJ2-5; TCRdb proposes TRBD2, but this gene call is untestable without DNA. TRBV21-1 is a pseudogene locus. This CDR3 comprises 14 residues. CDR3 in amino acids: CASSQGASQETQYF.

This chain connects TRBV28 to TRBJ2-1. CDR1 is MDHEN, CDR2 SYDVKM, per germline. The CDR3 contains 13 residues. This CDR3 reads CASSFSSDNEQFF.

V is TRBV7-9 and J is TRBJ2-1; the D call from TCRdb, TRBD1, cannot be confirmed without DNA. The CDR3 covers 15 residues. The V gene's germline CDR1 is SEHNR and CDR2 FQNEAQ (reference sequence). CDR3 amino acids: CASSLPGGAGNEQFF. Together with reference TRBV7-9 and TRBJ2-1, the CDR3 gives the full variable domain: DTGVSQNPRHKITKRGQNVTFRCDPISEHNRLYWYRQTLGQGPEFLTYFQNEAQLEKSRLLSDRFSAERPKGSFSTLEIQRTEQGDSAMYLCASSLPGGAGNEQFFGPGTRLTVL.

The chain links TRBV29-1 to TRBJ2-1; TCRdb's D call, TRBD2, is unchecked because there is no DNA. The CDR3 has 13 residues. Germline loops: CDR1 SQVTM, CDR2 ANQGSEA. CDR3 region: CSYQRDRDNEQFF.

This chain connects TRBV12-3 or TRBV12-4 to TRBJ2-5; the TCRdb D gene call, TRBD1, has no DNA to confirm it. The CDR3 contains 17 residues. The CDR3 loop is CASSLKGRGDTQETQYF.

The chain couples TRBV27 to TRBJ1-4. Germline loops: CDR1 MNHEY, CDR2 SMNVEV (reference sequence). This CDR3 region has 14 residues. The CDR3 sequence: CASTISWANEKLFF. The full variable domain, in which reference TRBV27 and TRBJ1-4 provide the parts outside the CDR3, is EAQVTQNPRYLITVTGKKLTVTCSQNMNHEYMSWYRQDPGLGLRQIYYSMNVEVTDKGDVPEGYKVSRKEKRNFPLILESPSPNQTSLYFCASTISWANEKLFFGSGTQLSVL.

This rearrangement joins TRBV6-5 to TRBJ2-1; there is no DNA to check the TCRdb D call of TRBD2. This CDR3 contains 17 residues. CDR1 MNHEY and CDR2 SVGAGI come from the germline V gene. The CDR3 reads CASSMLGGGLEYNEQFF.

The V and J genes are TRBV5-1 and TRBJ2-1; TCRdb's D call, TRBD1, is unchecked because there is no DNA. Germline CDR1 SGHRS, CDR2 YFSETQ. This CDR3 comprises 18 residues. This chain's CDR3 is CASSLASGSGTDLYEQFF. Together with reference TRBV5-1 and TRBJ2-1, the CDR3 gives the full variable domain: KAGVTQTPRYLIKTRGQQVTLSCSPISGHRSVSWYQQTPGQGLQFLFEYFSETQRNKGNFPGRFSGRQFSNSRSEMNVSTLELGDSALYLCASSLASGSGTDLYEQFFGPGTRLTVL.

The chain has TRBV5-1 and TRBJ2-2; absent DNA, TCRdb's TRBD1 call cannot be checked. The CDR3 loop spans 16 amino acids. CDR1 is SGHRS and CDR2 is YFSETQ in the germline V gene. This CDR3 is CASSSTGQVGTGELFF. The variable domain in full, completed from reference TRBV5-1 and TRBJ2-2, reads KAGVTQTPRYLIKTRGQQVTLSCSPISGHRSVSWYQQTPGQGLQFLFEYFSETQRNKGNFPGRFSGRQFSNSRSEMNVSTLELGDSALYLCASSSTGQVGTGELFFGEGSRLTVL.